This T cell receptor beta chain comes out of a study of human T cells and chemical hapten exposure. TCRdb independently ran MiXCR on the RACE reads; one entry per CDR3 protein. This sample has a few hundred thousand distinct CDR3 sequences; over 6% occur once, and the top ten carry about 6%. As for time point: patch test 2, 6 weeks after DPC sensitization. Specified treatment: therapeutic diphenylcyclopropenone sensitization with weekly scalp DPC. The CDR3 has 16 amino acids. The germline gives CDR1 SNHLY, CDR2 FYNNEI. The trim removed 3 bases at V and 4 bases at J, leaving 7 bases unmatched. The chain uses TRBV2 and TRBJ1-3, with 9 bases that match TRBD1. The TCR originated in a woman between 18 and 30 years old with alopecia areata. Some clones in this sample may be carry-over from other donors' samples. The sample in question was whole blood, obtained in connection with sensitization to the hapten diphenylcyclopropenone (DPC). The CDR3 DNA is TGTGCCAGCAGTGATTCACAGGGGGCATCGGGAAACACCATATATTTT. This sequence encodes CASSDSQGASGNTIYF.